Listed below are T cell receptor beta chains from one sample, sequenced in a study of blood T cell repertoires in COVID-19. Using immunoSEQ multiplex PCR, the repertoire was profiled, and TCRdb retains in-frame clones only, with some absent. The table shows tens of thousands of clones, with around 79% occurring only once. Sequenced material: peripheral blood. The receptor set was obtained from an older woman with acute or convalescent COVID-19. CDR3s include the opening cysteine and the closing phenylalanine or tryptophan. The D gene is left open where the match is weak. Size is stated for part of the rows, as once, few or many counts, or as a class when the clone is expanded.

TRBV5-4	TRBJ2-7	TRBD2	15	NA	CASSGAGTRSFEQYF	TGTGCCAGCAGCGGCGCCGGGACTAGATCTTTCGAGCAGTACTTC
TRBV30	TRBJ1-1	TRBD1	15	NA	CAWSRPGTGNTEAFF	TGTGCCTGGAGTAGACCCGGGACAGGGAACACTGAAGCTTTCTTT
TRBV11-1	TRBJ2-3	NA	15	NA	CASSLAPLSTDTQYF	TGTGCCAGCAGCTTAGCGCCCCTAAGCACAGATACGCAGTATTTT
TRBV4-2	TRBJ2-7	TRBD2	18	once	CASSQELAGGSSSYEQYF	TGTGCCAGCAGCCAAGAGCTAGCGGGGGGCTCTAGCTCCTACGAGCAGTACTTC
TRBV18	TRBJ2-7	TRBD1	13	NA	CASSQGGVYEQYF	TGTGCCAGCTCCCAAGGGGGCGTTTACGAGCAGTACTTC
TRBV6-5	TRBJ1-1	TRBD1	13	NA	CASNRQGGPEAFF	TGTGCCAGCAACCGACAGGGGGGCCCTGAAGCTTTCTTT
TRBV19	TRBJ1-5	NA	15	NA	CASNHGPYSNQPQHF	TGTGCCAGTAATCACGGTCCTTATAGCAATCAGCCCCAGCATTTT
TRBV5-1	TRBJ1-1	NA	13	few	CASRGQTNTEAFF	TGCGCCAGTAGGGGACAAACTAACACTGAAGCTTTCTTT
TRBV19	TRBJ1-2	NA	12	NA	CASTGHGYGYTF	TGTGCCAGCACCGGACATGGCTATGGCTACACCTTC
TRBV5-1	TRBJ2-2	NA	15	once	CASSSDIGNTGELFF	TGCGCCAGCAGCTCTGACATTGGAAACACCGGGGAGCTGTTTTTT
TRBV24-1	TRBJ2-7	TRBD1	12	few	CATSDSDRGMDF	TGTGCCACCAGTGATTCAGACAGGGGTATGGACTTC
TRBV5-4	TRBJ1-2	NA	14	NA	CASSMGRSRYGYTF	TGTGCCAGCAGCATGGGACGGTCGAGGTATGGCTACACCTTC
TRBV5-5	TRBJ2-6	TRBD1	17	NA	CASSARDRGSGANVLTF	TGTGCCAGCAGCGCCCGGGACAGGGGCTCTGGGGCCAACGTCCTGACTTTC
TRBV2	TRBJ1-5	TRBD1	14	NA	CASRVGQSNQPQHF	TGTGCCAGCAGGGTGGGACAGAGCAATCAGCCCCAGCATTTT
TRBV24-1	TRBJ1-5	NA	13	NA	CATSTGINQPQHF	TGTGCCACCAGTACAGGGATTAATCAGCCCCAGCATTTT
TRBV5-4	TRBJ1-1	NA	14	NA	CASSPVGVNTEAFF	TGTGCCAGCAGCCCCGTAGGAGTGAACACTGAAGCTTTCTTT
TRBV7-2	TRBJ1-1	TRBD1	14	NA	CASSYGQGSAEAFF	TGTGCCAGCAGCTACGGACAGGGGTCGGCTGAAGCTTTCTTT
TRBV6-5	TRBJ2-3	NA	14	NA	CASSYGQGTDTQYF	TGTGCCAGCAGTTACGGGCAGGGTACAGATACGCAGTATTTT
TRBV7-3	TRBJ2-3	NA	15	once	CASRMTGSRTDTQYF	TGTGCCAGCAGAATGACCGGGTCTCGCACAGATACGCAGTATTTT
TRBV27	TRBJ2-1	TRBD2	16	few	CASSLPLAGGTNEQFF	TGTGCCAGCAGTTTACCTCTAGCGGGGGGGACCAATGAGCAGTTCTTC
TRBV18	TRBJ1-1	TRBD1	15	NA	CASSPGTDMNTEAFF	TGTGCCAGCTCACCAGGGACAGACATGAACACTGAAGCCTTCTTT
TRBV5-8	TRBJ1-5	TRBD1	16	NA	CASSSYIRQGGRPQHF	TGTGCCAGCAGCTCCTATATTAGACAGGGTGGGCGACCCCAGCATTTT
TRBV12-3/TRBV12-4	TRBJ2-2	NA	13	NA	CASSSQASGELFF	TGTGCCAGCAGTTCACAGGCGTCCGGGGAGCTGTTTTTT
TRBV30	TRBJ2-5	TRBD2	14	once	CAGTSGGFKSSQYF	TGTGCCGGTACTAGCGGGGGCTTTAAAAGCTCCCAGTACTTC
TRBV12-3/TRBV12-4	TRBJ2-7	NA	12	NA	CASSGSSYEQYF	TGTGCCAGCAGTGGTAGCTCCTACGAGCAGTACTTC
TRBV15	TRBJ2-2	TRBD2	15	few	CATSRKTSGGGELFF	TGTGCCACCAGCAGAAAAACTAGCGGGGGAGGGGAGCTGTTTTTT
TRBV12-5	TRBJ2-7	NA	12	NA	CASGLDSYEQYF	TGTGCTAGTGGTTTGGACAGCTACGAGCAGTACTTC
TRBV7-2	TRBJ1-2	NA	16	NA	CASSPNFATGAYGYTF	TGTGCCAGCAGCCCCAACTTCGCGACAGGCGCTTATGGCTACACCTTC
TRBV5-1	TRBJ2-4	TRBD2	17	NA	CASSRGGLAGGQNIQYF	TGCGCCAGCAGCCGAGGTGGACTAGCGGGGGGGCAAAACATTCAGTACTTC
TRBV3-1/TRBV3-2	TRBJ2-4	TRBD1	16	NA	CASSQSGTATPDIQYF	TGTGCCAGCAGCCAGTCCGGGACAGCCACACCGGACATTCAGTACTTC
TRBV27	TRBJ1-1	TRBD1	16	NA	CASSLYRQGRNTEAFF	TGTGCCAGCAGTTTATATCGACAGGGACGGAACACTGAAGCTTTCTTT
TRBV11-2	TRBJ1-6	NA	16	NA	CASSLEDTRLHSPLHF	TGTGCCAGCAGCTTAGAGGACACCAGATTGCATTCACCCCTCCACTTT
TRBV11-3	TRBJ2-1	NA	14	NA	CASSSQGWGNEQFF	TGTGCCAGCAGCTCGCAGGGGTGGGGCAATGAGCAGTTCTTC
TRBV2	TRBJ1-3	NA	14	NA	CASRQFGSGNTIYF	TGTGCCTCACGACAGTTTGGCTCTGGAAACACCATATATTTT
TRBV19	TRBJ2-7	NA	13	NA	CASSAEVRREQYF	TGTGCCAGTAGCGCCGAGGTCCGGCGGGAGCAGTACTTC
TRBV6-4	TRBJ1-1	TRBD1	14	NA	CASRPTGMNTEAFF	TGTGCCAGCAGACCGACAGGGATGAACACTGAAGCTTTCTTT